This entry features one TCR beta chain sequence. Its cognate antigen has yet to be identified. Qualities for individual bases were not recorded, and no much larger clone is one base off. The sample originates from a study of regulatory T cells in long-lasting Graves disease (dated by TCRdb to the early 2020s). Study-wide context: Persistent Graves' disease meant more than 5 years of antithyroid drug treatment with TSH receptor autoantibodies that stayed positive. This study used TCR sequencing and RNA sequencing of peripheral blood to compare persistent Graves' disease patients against newly diagnosed Graves' disease patients. The study was registered as a clinical trial and conducted in China. TCR sequencing covered some 13 persistent and 20 or so newly diagnosed Graves' disease patients, about 35 samples in total. On average, persistent Graves' disease patients in the clinical cohort had been on antithyroid drugs for eight to twelve years. The paper's findings and limits, for the study overall: Sequencing and analysis were restricted to the TCR beta chain. Lower TCR Shannon entropy and fewer highly expanded clones were observed in persistent Graves' disease patients than in newly diagnosed patients, which suggested clonal expansion. Peripheral blood alone was examined, since thyroid tissue, which constituted the primary lesion, could not be accessed. Patients with persistent disease shared more public clonotypes (roughly 2,900) than newly diagnosed patients did (more than 900). TRBV28, TRBJ1-2 and TRBJ2-5 were preferentially used in persistent disease, while TRBV20-1 and TRBJ2-1 were favored in newly diagnosed disease. The authors acknowledged the small sample size as a limitation that may reduce accuracy.

V and J are truncated by 0 bases and 8 bases respectively, leaving an intervening sequence of 18 bases. The germline V gene sets CDR1 to SGHRS and CDR2 to YFSETQ. The CDR3, from cysteine to phenylalanine, totals 15 residues. CDR3 DNA only is kept here, 45 bases in frame from base 1. The sample's time point label, in plain terms: persistent/refractory GD, antithyroid drugs over 5 years with positive TRAb. RNA was extracted from PBMCs in TRIzol for both TCR sequencing and RNA sequencing. The diagnosis of Graves' disease followed American Thyroid Association guidelines. Recruitment of patients was carried out at an endocrinology department in Xi'an, China. From each patient, approximately 10 milliliters of peripheral blood was collected into an EDTA anticoagulant tube. PBMCs were isolated by Ficoll Paque Plus density gradient separation without further T cell sorting. An Agilent 2100 Bioanalyzer and agarose gel were used to check RNA quality, and a NanoDrop 2000 was used to measure RNA concentration.

The library was made by multiplex PCR. The sequencer was an Illumina HiSeq 4000. TCR beta libraries were built with iRepertoire HTBI primers and Arm-PCR amplification of CDR3 regions. Before sequencing, the PCR products underwent gel purification. Processing in the source paper ran as follows. Gene usage analysis of CDR3 amino acid clonotypes used the approximately 62 TRBV and about 13 TRBJ segments found across samples. Filtered high-quality paired reads were merged into contigs using COPE and FqMerger. BLAST was used to align contigs to IMGT TRBV, TRBD and TRBJ reference genes, with CDR3 defined following IMGT. Any clonotype with a frequency above 0.1% was counted as a highly expanded clone. Shannon entropy was used to measure repertoire diversity, and the Gini coefficient was used to measure V-J evenness. Clonotypes shared by more than one individual were considered public. TCRdb reran the public reads through fastp at Q25 and MiXCR, keeping productive beta chains. Each entry merges the rows of one CDR3 protein and shows their most common DNA and genes. The V and J calls here are based on TCRdb, not the publication. The sample contains hundreds of thousands of distinct CDR3 sequences, around 21% of them found a single time. Clones ranked in the top ten supply 6.5% to 10% of the sample.

The sequencing used peripheral blood mononuclear cells (PBMCs), collected when the disease was refractory, from a patient treated with antithyroid drugs. The receptor chain draws on TRBV5-1 and TRBJ2-7; a tentative D match to TRBD2 spans 6 bases. The clonotype was recovered from a female donor with Graves disease. The CDR3 corresponds to CASSLVLASEYKQYF. The DNA sequence reads TGCGCCAGCAGCTTGGTATTGGCTAGCGAGTACAAGCAGTACTTC.